One sample yielded the 17 T cell receptor beta chains listed below, sequenced in a study of neurological immune-mediated disorders. TCRdb independently ran MiXCR on the 5' RACE reads; one entry per CDR3 protein. The repertoire holds some 27,000 distinct CDR3 sequences, with about 6.9% as singletons. The source material was PBMCs. These receptors were collected from a woman aged 45-65 years in good health.

This clonotype showed up many times. The V gene is TRBV6-1, the J gene TRBJ1-5; D not certain. Trimming stripped 5 bases from V and 3 bases from J, with 8 bases between. This CDR3 contains 13 residues. Per the germline V gene, CDR1 is MNHNS and CDR2 is SASEGT. The CDR3 DNA is TGTGCCAGCAGTTGGCGGATCAATCAGCCCCAGCATTTT. Encoded protein: CASSWRINQPQHF.

This clonotype was recorded many times. The chain links TRBV7-9 to TRBJ1-5, with no clear D. With 1 base removed from V and 4 bases from J, the gap between germline ends came to 2 bases. Germline V gene data show CDR1 as SEHNR and CDR2 as FQNEAQ (reference sequence). The CDR3 is made up of 12 amino acids. The CDR3 DNA reads as TGTGCCAGCAGCTTAGAGAATCAGCCCCAGCATTTT. It encodes CASSLENQPQHF.

This chain links TRBV4-3 with TRBJ2-1; weak D call: TRBD1 (5 bases). Germline V gene data show CDR1 as LGHNA and CDR2 as YSLEER. CDR3 size: 15 residues. The V gene lost 1 base and the J gene lost 8 bases, with 15 bases spanning the gap. This CDR3 reads CASSQVQGSFDEQFF. CDR3 in DNA: TGCGCCAGCAGCCAAGTTCAGGGAAGTTTCGATGAGCAGTTCTTC.

This clonotype appeared many times. The J gene is TRBJ2-2, the V gene TRBV20-1; D unresolved. The CDR3 covers 14 residues. Germline CDR1 DFQATT, CDR2 SNEGSKA (reference sequence). Trimming pared 8 bases from V and 0 bases from J, leaving 13 bases between. CDR3 bases: TGCAGTCTCCGGGTCAGGTCGAACACCGGGGAGCTGTTTTTT. It yields the protein CSLRVRSNTGELFF.

This clonotype has a count of ten or more. The chain combines TRBV29-1 with TRBJ1-3; D gene ambiguous. The CDR3 is made up of 12 amino acids. Germline lookup yields CDR1 SQVTM and CDR2 ANQGSEA. V was trimmed by 7 bases and J by 1 base, leaving 8 bases between them. The CDR3 is CSAEDSGNTIYF. CDR3 in DNA: TGCAGCGCGGAGGATTCTGGAAACACCATATATTTT. The full variable domain, its missing parts supplied by reference TRBV29-1 and TRBJ1-3, is SAVISQKPSRDICQRGTSLTIQCQVDSQVTMMFWYRQQPGQSLTLIATANQGSEATYESGFVIDKFPISRPNLTFSTLTVSNMSPEDSSIYLCSAEDSGNTIYFGEGSWLTVV.

Ten or more counts support this clonotype. The chain combines TRBV29-1 with TRBJ1-1; D possibly corresponds to TRBD1 (6 bases). CDR3 size: 14 residues. V lost 6 bases to trimming and J lost 1 base, with 15 bases between them. Germline values: CDR1 SQVTM, CDR2 ANQGSEA. In DNA form, the CDR3 reads TGCAGCGTAGCCGCTCGACAGGCGAACACTGAAGCTTTCTTT. Its protein product is CSVAARQANTEAFF. The entire variable domain, with the rest obtained from reference TRBV29-1 and TRBJ1-1, is as follows: SAVISQKPSRDICQRGTSLTIQCQVDSQVTMMFWYRQQPGQSLTLIATANQGSEATYESGFVIDKFPISRPNLTFSTLTVSNMSPEDSSIYLCSVAARQANTEAFFGQGTRLTVV.

There are many counts of this clonotype. The V call is TRBV7-2, the J call TRBJ2-5, with 7 bases fitting TRBD2. CDR1 and CDR2 (germline): SGHTA, FQGNSA. V trimming: 4 bases; J trimming: 5 bases; junction bases outside the gene matches: 7. CDR3 length equals 14 residues. The CDR3 DNA sequence: TGTGCCAGCAGCTCGGGACTACAGCCGGAGACCCAGTACTTC. Translation gives CASSSGLQPETQYF.

This clonotype was seen at least ten times. This sequence joins TRBV20-1 and TRBJ2-1, with D possibly matching TRBD1 (6 bases). The CDR3 runs 14 residues. The germline V gene has CDR1 DFQATT and CDR2 SNEGSKA (reference sequence). Trimming stripped 3 bases from V and 3 bases from J, with 12 bases between. The CDR3 DNA reads as TGCAGTGCTAGTAAGAGACAGGTCTACAATGAGCAGTTCTTC. Protein sequence: CSASKRQVYNEQFF.

In its sample, this clonotype was seen many times. This chain joins TRBV7-9 and TRBJ2-2, with 7 bases identical to TRBD2. This CDR3 has 15 amino acids. Trimming cost V 5 bases and J 0 bases; bases outside gene matches: 3. Looked up from germline, CDR1 is SEHNR and CDR2 is FQNEAQ (reference sequence). The CDR3 bases are TGTGCCAGCAGCAAACTAGCGTCGAACACCGGGGAGCTGTTTTTT. It specifies CASSKLASNTGELFF. Full variable domain (outside the CDR3, taken from reference TRBV7-9 and TRBJ2-2): DTGVSQNPRHKITKRGQNVTFRCDPISEHNRLYWYRQTLGQGPEFLTYFQNEAQLEKSRLLSDRFSAERPKGSFSTLEIQRTEQGDSAMYLCASSKLASNTGELFFGEGSRLTVL.

This clonotype was observed at least ten times. The chain has TRBV27 and TRBJ2-5; possibly TRBD1 or TRBD2 for D (6 bases each). This CDR3 has 13 amino acids. Germline-derived CDR1 and CDR2 are MNHEY and SMNVEV (reference sequence). Trimming left V 6 bases short and J 5 bases short, with 13 bases between. CDR3 coding DNA: TGTGCCAGCAGGACAGGAGGGAGGGAGACCCAGTACTTC. Translation gives CASRTGGRETQYF.

This clonotype was seen at least ten times. This chain connects TRBV5-5 to TRBJ1-5, with TRBD1 as a possible D gene (6 bases). V was cut by 4 bases and J by 0 bases, with 11 bases left in between. Germline-derived CDR1 and CDR2 are SGHKS and YYEKEE (reference sequence). The CDR3 length is 15 residues. CDR3 loop: CASSLDSLSNQPQHF. In DNA form, the CDR3 reads TGTGCCAGCAGCCTGGACAGTCTTAGCAATCAGCCCCAGCATTTT.

The chain carries TRBV20-1 and TRBJ2-1; D is ambiguous. Trimming took 5 bases from V and 8 from J, leaving 13 bases between them. This CDR3 contains 12 residues. CDR1 is DFQATT, CDR2 SNEGSKA, per germline (reference sequence). This CDR3 is CSAQWQSDEQFF. As DNA, the CDR3 is TGCAGTGCTCAGTGGCAGTCGGATGAGCAGTTCTTC.

This clonotype was picked up many times. The chain links TRBV12-3 or TRBV12-4 to TRBJ2-7; 9 positions match TRBD1. Trimming at V came to 6 bases and at J to 1 base, leaving 4 bases not matched to a gene. The CDR3 length is 14 residues. The CDR3 region is CASRRTGDSYEQYF. Here the CDR3 DNA reads TGTGCCAGCAGACGGACAGGGGATTCCTACGAGCAGTACTTC.

This clonotype occurred many times. This rearrangement joins TRBV2 to TRBJ2-1; 9 positions agree with TRBD1. Trimming cost V 4 bases and J 8 bases; bases outside gene matches: 6. CDR1 and CDR2 from the germline V gene are SNHLY and FYNNEI. CDR3 length: 14 amino acids. Written as DNA, the CDR3 is TGTGCCAGCAGTGTATCGGACAGGGGTGATGAGCAGTTCTTC. Translating gives CASSVSDRGDEQFF.

This clonotype was seen repeatedly, ten times or more. This chain joins TRBV24-1 and TRBJ2-7; D possibly corresponds to TRBD1 (6 bases). Germline lookup yields CDR1 KGHDR and CDR2 SFDVKD. The CDR3 contains 14 residues. Trimming left V 2 bases short and J 4 bases short, with 11 bases between. The CDR3 coding sequence is TGTGCCACCAGTGATTCCAGGGGAGTGTACGAGCAGTACTTC. This translates into CATSDSRGVYEQYF.

This clonotype showed up many times. The chain links TRBV2 to TRBJ2-1; D is ambiguous. V was shortened by 4 bases and J by 6 bases, with 4 bases between the two germline ends. CDR3 length equals 11 residues. CDR1 is SNHLY and CDR2 is FYNNEI in the germline V gene. CDR3 nucleotide sequence: TGTGCCAGCAGTGGCGTCAATGAGCAGTTCTTC. This codes for CASSGVNEQFF.

The table lists this clonotype with a count of one. This chain links TRBV20-1 with TRBJ2-1, with D perhaps assigned TRBD1 or TRBD2 (6 bases each). Trimming pared 3 bases from V and 5 bases from J, leaving 20 bases between. Germline values: CDR1 DFQATT, CDR2 SNEGSKA (reference sequence). This CDR3 is built from 16 residues. The CDR3 here is CSASPVVGGRDNEQFF. DNA for the CDR3: TGCAGTGCTAGCCCCGTCGTCGGGGGCCGGGACAATGAGCAGTTCTTC.